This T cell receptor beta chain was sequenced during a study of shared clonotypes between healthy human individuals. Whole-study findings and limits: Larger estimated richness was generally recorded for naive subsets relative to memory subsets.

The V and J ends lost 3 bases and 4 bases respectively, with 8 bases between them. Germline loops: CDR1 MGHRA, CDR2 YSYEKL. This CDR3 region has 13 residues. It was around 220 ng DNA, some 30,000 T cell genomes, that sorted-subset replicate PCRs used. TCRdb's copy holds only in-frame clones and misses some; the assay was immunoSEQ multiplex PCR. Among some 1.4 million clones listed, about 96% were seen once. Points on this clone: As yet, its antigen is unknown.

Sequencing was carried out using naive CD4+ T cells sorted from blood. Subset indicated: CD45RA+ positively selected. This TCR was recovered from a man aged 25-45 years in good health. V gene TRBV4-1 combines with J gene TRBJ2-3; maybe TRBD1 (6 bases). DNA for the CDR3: TGCGCCAGCAGCCAGGACAGATCAGATACGCAGTATTTT. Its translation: CASSQDRSDTQYF.